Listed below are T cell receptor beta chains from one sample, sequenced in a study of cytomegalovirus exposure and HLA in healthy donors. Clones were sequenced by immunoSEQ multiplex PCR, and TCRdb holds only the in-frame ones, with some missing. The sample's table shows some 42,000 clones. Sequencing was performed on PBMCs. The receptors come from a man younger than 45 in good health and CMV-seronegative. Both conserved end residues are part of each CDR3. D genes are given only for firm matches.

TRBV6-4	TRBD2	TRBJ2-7	CATTLAGLYEQYF	TGTGCCACTACCCTAGCGGGCCTTTACGAGCAGTACTTC
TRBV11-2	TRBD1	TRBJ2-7	CASSPRDSTYEQYF	TGTGCCAGCAGCCCACGGGACAGCACCTACGAGCAGTACTTC
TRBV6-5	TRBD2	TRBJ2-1	CASSDGTSVYNEQFF	TGTGCCAGCAGCGACGGGACTAGCGTATACAATGAGCAGTTCTTC
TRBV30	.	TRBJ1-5	CAWSTGLDQPQHF	TGTGCCTGGAGTACCGGACTGGATCAGCCCCAGCATTTT
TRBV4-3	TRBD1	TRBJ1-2	CASSQEDRGYGYTF	TGCGCCAGCAGCCAAGAAGACAGGGGGTATGGCTACACCTTC
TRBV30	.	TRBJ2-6	CAWSDGTSSGANVLTF	TGTGCCTGGAGTGACGGGACAAGCTCTGGGGCCAACGTCCTGACTTTC
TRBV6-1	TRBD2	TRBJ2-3	CASRSSGQGDTQYF	TGTGCCAGCAGATCTAGCGGGCAGGGCGATACGCAGTATTTT
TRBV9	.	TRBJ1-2	CASSVGTVEGYTF	TGTGCCAGCAGCGTAGGTACAGTAGAGGGCTACACCTTC
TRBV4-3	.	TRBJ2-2	CASSQDVGSGAGELFF	TGCGCCAGCAGCCAAGATGTAGGGTCAGGGGCCGGGGAGCTGTTTTTT
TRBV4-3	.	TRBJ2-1	CASSPGSTYNEQFF	TGCGCCAGCAGCCCAGGGTCCACCTACAATGAGCAGTTCTTC
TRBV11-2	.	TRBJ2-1	CASSSGLASHNEQFF	TGTGCCAGCAGCTCTGGACTTGCGTCACACAATGAGCAGTTCTTC
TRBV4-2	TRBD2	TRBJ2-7	CASSQVGGSYEQYF	TGTGCCAGCAGCCAAGTTGGCGGGAGCTACGAGCAGTACTTC
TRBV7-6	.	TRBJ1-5	CASSSSRGDDQPQHF	TGTGCCAGCAGCTCCTCCCGGGGGGATGATCAGCCCCAGCATTTT
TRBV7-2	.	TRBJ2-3	CASGPIAVPDTQYF	TGTGCCAGCGGCCCAATAGCTGTGCCAGATACGCAGTATTTT
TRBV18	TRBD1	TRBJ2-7	CASSPSGQGAYEQYF	TGTGCCAGCTCACCATCGGGACAGGGGGCCTACGAGCAGTACTTC
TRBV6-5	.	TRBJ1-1	CASSYSERGGAFF	TGTGCCAGCAGTTACTCGGAGCGGGGAGGGGCTTTCTTT
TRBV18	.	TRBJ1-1	CASSLNFRGARGTEAFF	TGTGCCAGCTCACTAAATTTCAGGGGCGCTCGGGGCACTGAAGCTTTCTTT
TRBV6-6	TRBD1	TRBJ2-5	CASSYLGQRQETQYF	TGTGCCAGCAGTTACTTGGGACAGCGACAAGAGACCCAGTACTTC